This T cell receptor (beta chain) originates from a study of T cell repertoires in cytomegalovirus infection (dated by TCRdb to between 2017 and 2020). About the study as a whole: Donor HLA type was relevant to the analysis, because carriage of CMV infection together with the matching HLA type was indicated by public TCR beta signatures. Study-level results and caveats: In the ex vivo response, HLA-C-restricted CMV-specific TCR beta clonotypes were dominant, and in two of eight donors the single most frequent clonotype came from this HLA-C-restricted group. In both this cohort and an independent roughly 330-donor cohort, the cumulative frequency of public TCR beta family members distinguished carriers of CMV infection plus the relevant HLA type.

Sequencing took place on an Illumina HiSeq 1500. TCRdb reanalyzed the raw reads on its own, using fastp at Q25 for trimming and MiXCR for clone calling, and kept in-frame beta chains. Each CDR3 protein appears once, grouped with its most common genes and DNA. The sample records around 120,000 distinct CDR3 sequences, about 24% of which are singletons. The ten largest account for 30% to 35% of the sample. Germline trimming: 1 base from V, 8 bases from J; junction bases outside gene matches: 6. The CDR3 goes from the cysteine to the phenylalanine over 15 residues. Kept here is only the CDR3 DNA, which spans 45 bases and is read in frame from base 1. As encoded in the germline V gene (reference sequence), CDR1 is SEHNR while CDR2 is FQNEAQ. This clonotype was seen many times. Its binding antigen is unknown. Qualities for individual bases were not recorded, and no much larger clone is one base off.

This clonotype was sampled from a human donor in good health (CMV status not recorded). Some clones in this sample may be carry-over from other donors' samples. Sequenced sample: PBMCs, sequenced either directly or after in vitro stimulation (not recorded which). In this chain, TRBV7-9 is recombined with TRBJ2-1, with 9 bases matching TRBD2. The CDR3 is CASSLEGTSFDEQFF. Read as DNA, the sequence is TGTGCCAGCAGCTTAGAAGGGACTAGCTTCGATGAGCAGTTCTTC.